This TCR beta chain was obtained from a study of CD8+CD57+ T cells in acquired aplastic anemia. The CDR3 totals 13 residues. CDR1 and CDR2 (germline): DFQATT, SNEGSKA (reference sequence). Trimming left V 2 bases short and J 0 bases short, with 7 bases between. Using genomic DNA as the template, TCR beta VDJ and CDR3 profiling was carried out. TCRdb reprocessed the reads with MiXCR, giving one entry per CDR3 protein. This table holds approximately 81,000 distinct CDR3 sequences, about 45% found once. The V gene is TRBV20-1, the J gene TRBJ1-2, with D uncertain. The clonotype comes from a human donor in good health, serving as a control. The specimen sequenced was sorted CD4+, CD8+, or CD8+CD57+ T cells (not recorded which) from PBMCs. CDR3 protein: CSARRAANYGYTF. In DNA form, the CDR3 reads TGCAGTGCTAGAAGGGCGGCTAACTATGGCTACACCTTC.